The rows below give T cell receptor beta chains drawn from one sample of a study of blood T cell repertoires in COVID-19. Some clones are missing from TCRdb's copy, which holds only in-frame ones; the method was immunoSEQ multiplex PCR. The sample yields over 60,000 clones, more than 70% seen once. Material for sequencing was peripheral blood. Every receptor here comes from a woman aged 80 or over with active or convalescent COVID-19. Each CDR3 is given with its conserved first and last residue. The order of the fields is clone size, V gene, J gene, D gene, CDR3 DNA, CDR3 protein. A D gene is named only where the DNA matches it firmly. Size is stated for part of the rows, as once, few or many counts, or as a class when the clone is expanded.

NA	TRBV3-1/TRBV3-2	TRBJ1-1	NA	TGTGCCAGCAGCCGGAGCCCCCGGGAAGCTTTCTTT	CASSRSPREAFF
NA	TRBV4-2	TRBJ2-3	TRBD2	TGTGCCAGCAGCCCGACTAGCGGGGGGCGAAGCACAGATACGCAGTATTTT	CASSPTSGGRSTDTQYF
NA	TRBV2	TRBJ2-2	NA	TGTGCCAGCAGCCCAATGGGGGGCACCGGGGAGCTGTTTTTT	CASSPMGGTGELFF
NA	TRBV4-2	TRBJ2-5	NA	TGTGCCAGCAGCAGCCGGGACACCCGCGGGGAGACCCAGTACTTC	CASSSRDTRGETQYF
NA	TRBV7-2	TRBJ2-2	TRBD2	TGTGCCAGCAGCGCCCAGCGGGGGGGGGAGCTGTTTTTT	CASSAQRGGELFF
NA	TRBV6-5	TRBJ2-5	TRBD2	TGTGCCAGCAGGAGTAGCGGGGGGGCCCGGGAGACCCAGTACTTC	CASRSSGGARETQYF
NA	TRBV3-1/TRBV3-2	TRBJ1-5	NA	TGTGCCAGCAGCCAAGGAGAAGTAGGGGTAAGCAATCAGCCCCAGCATTTT	CASSQGEVGVSNQPQHF
NA	TRBV4-2	TRBJ1-6	TRBD1	TGTGCCAGCAGCCAAGAAACAGGGGCCGATAATTCACCCCTCCACTTT	CASSQETGADNSPLHF
NA	TRBV28	TRBJ2-4	TRBD1	TGTGCCAGCAGAACTATGGGGACAGGGGGTGCCAAAAACATTCAGTACTTC	CASRTMGTGGAKNIQYF
NA	TRBV19	TRBJ2-5	NA	TGTGCCAGTGGAGTCTTGGAGACCCAGTACTTC	CASGVLETQYF
NA	TRBV3-1/TRBV3-2	TRBJ2-2	TRBD2	TGTGCCAGCAGACCCGGGACTAGCGGGAACACCGGGGAGCTGTTTTTT	CASRPGTSGNTGELFF
NA	TRBV3-1/TRBV3-2	TRBJ2-5	TRBD2	TGTGCCAGCAGCCAAGGCGGGGGAGAGACCCAGTACTTC	CASSQGGGETQYF
NA	TRBV19	TRBJ2-5	NA	TGTGCCAGTAGTCAGCAGGGGCAGGGGGAGACCCAGTACTTC	CASSQQGQGETQYF
NA	TRBV18	TRBJ2-3	TRBD2	TGTGCCAGCTCACCGTTAGCGGGGGGCCCCGGTGAGGATACGCAGTATTTT	CASSPLAGGPGEDTQYF
NA	TRBV7-9	TRBJ1-6	TRBD1	TGTGCCAGCAGCACGGACAGGGCTTCACCCCTCCACTTT	CASSTDRASPLHF
NA	TRBV3-1/TRBV3-2	TRBJ2-5	TRBD2	TGTGCCAGCAGGCGGACTAGCGGGGGGTCTGAGACCCAGTACTTC	CASRRTSGGSETQYF
NA	TRBV5-6	TRBJ2-1	NA	TGTGCCAGCAGCTTGGAGGGGGTCAACCTCAATGAGCAGTTCTTC	CASSLEGVNLNEQFF
NA	TRBV11-2	TRBJ1-2	TRBD1	TGTGCCTCTCCATTACGACAGGGTATTGGCTACACCTTC	CASPLRQGIGYTF
NA	TRBV7-2	TRBJ2-7	NA	TGTGCCAGCAGAGCCGGGACTCACACCTACGAGCAGTACTTC	CASRAGTHTYEQYF
NA	TRBV12-3/TRBV12-4	TRBJ1-5	NA	TGTGCCAGCAGCCCAGAAAAGTATCAGCCCCAGCATTTT	CASSPEKYQPQHF
NA	TRBV7-3	TRBJ2-3	NA	TGTGCCAGCAGCTCGCGAATGACAGATACGCAGTATTTT	CASSSRMTDTQYF
NA	TRBV18	TRBJ1-4	TRBD1	TGTGCCAGCTCATCAACGGGACAGACTAATGAAAAACTGTTTTTT	CASSSTGQTNEKLFF
NA	TRBV15	TRBJ1-2	NA	TGTGCCACCGGGGGACTCTCGATTCGACAGCCTCCCACCTTC	CATGGLSIRQPPTF
once	TRBV7-2	TRBJ2-5	NA	TGTGCCAGCAGCCTGTCGGTCGTCCAAGAGACCCAGTACTTC	CASSLSVVQETQYF
NA	TRBV11-2	TRBJ2-1	TRBD2	TGTGCCAGCAGCTCTAGCGGGGGGGAAATGGACAATGAGCAGTTCTTC	CASSSSGGEMDNEQFF
NA	TRBV19	TRBJ2-3	TRBD2	TGTGCCAGTAGTATGATGCGGGGGGGGCGGCCCCCGCAGTATTTT	CASSMMRGGRPPQYF
NA	TRBV7-8	TRBJ1-6	NA	TGTGCCAGCCGGGGGGCATCCTATAATTCACCCCTCCACTTT	CASRGASYNSPLHF
NA	TRBV18	TRBJ2-1	TRBD2	TGTGCCAGCTCACCGGTTGCCATCGGGGGGTCCATGAATGAGCAGTTCTTC	CASSPVAIGGSMNEQFF
NA	TRBV6-6	TRBJ2-7	TRBD1	TGTGCCAGCACCGGGGGGGACAGGGGTGGCGAGCAGTACTTC	CASTGGDRGGEQYF
NA	TRBV5-1	TRBJ2-3	NA	TGCGCCAGCAGCTTTGGAGGGGACCTCACAGATACGCAGTATTTT	CASSFGGDLTDTQYF
NA	TRBV2	TRBJ1-1	NA	TGTGCCAGCAAGTCGTCGCTCGGAGTGAACACTGAAGCTTTCTTT	CASKSSLGVNTEAFF
NA	TRBV9	TRBJ2-6	NA	TGTGCCAGCAGCCCACGACGACTCTTTAGGGAGAGCTCTGGGGCCAACGTCCTGACTTTC	CASSPRRLFRESSGANVLTF
NA	TRBV7-2	TRBJ2-7	NA	TGTGCCAGCAGCTTGACTAGTGTCTGGGGGTACGAGCAGTACTTC	CASSLTSVWGYEQYF
NA	TRBV19	TRBJ2-5	TRBD2	TGTGCCAGTAGTATTGGAGGGACTAGTTGGGAGACCCAGTACTTC	CASSIGGTSWETQYF
NA	TRBV28	TRBJ2-1	TRBD1	TGTGCCAGCAGCCCCGGATTCGGGACAGCTCATCGGCAGTTCTTC	CASSPGFGTAHRQFF
once	TRBV30	TRBJ1-2	NA	TGTGCCTCCACTGCAGGGAAAGACCCCTACACCTTC	CASTAGKDPYTF
NA	TRBV19	TRBJ2-1	NA	TGTGCCACCCAGTGGACTCCCTACAATGAGCAGTTCTTC	CATQWTPYNEQFF
NA	TRBV7-2	TRBJ2-2	TRBD2	TGTGCCAGCAGCTTCATCCTTACTAGCGGGCTCACCGGGGAGCTGTTTTTT	CASSFILTSGLTGELFF
NA	TRBV2	TRBJ1-5	NA	TGTGCCAGCAATCCCGCAGGGGCGGAACAGCCCCAGCATTTT	CASNPAGAEQPQHF
few	TRBV7-2	TRBJ1-1	NA	TGTGCCAGCAGCTTGGATAACAGGAACACTGAAGCTTTCTTT	CASSLDNRNTEAFF
few	TRBV7-2	TRBJ1-2	TRBD1	TGTGCCAGCAGCTTAAGGGGACAGTATGGCTACACCTTC	CASSLRGQYGYTF
NA	TRBV18	TRBJ2-2	NA	TGTGCCAGCTCACCGGGCCGTTTCACCGGGGAGCTGTTTTTT	CASSPGRFTGELFF
NA	TRBV28	TRBJ2-1	NA	TGTGCCAGCAGTTTATGGGGGGGCGGCGGGGGCGATCTCAATGAGCAGTTCTTC	CASSLWGGGGGDLNEQFF
NA	TRBV7-6	TRBJ2-7	NA	TGTGCCAGCAGCTTAGCCCGGCAGGGTCGGAACGAGCAGTACTTC	CASSLARQGRNEQYF
NA	TRBV2	TRBJ1-2	NA	TGTGCCAGCAGTTGGGGACAATTTAACTATGGCTACACCTTC	CASSWGQFNYGYTF
once	TRBV5-6	TRBJ1-2	NA	TGTGCCAGCAGCTTGGCCGGGGATATTATTAACTATGGCTACACCTTC	CASSLAGDIINYGYTF
NA	TRBV5-1	TRBJ1-2	TRBD1	TGCGCCAGCAGCTTGATACAGGGGATGTATGGCTACACCTTC	CASSLIQGMYGYTF
NA	TRBV30	TRBJ1-1	NA	TGTGCCTCCCGGTGGCTAGGGGCCGAAGCTTTCTTT	CASRWLGAEAFF
once	TRBV4-3	TRBJ1-1	NA	TGCGCCAGCAGCCAAGAGACAGGGAACACTGAAGCTTTCTTT	CASSQETGNTEAFF
NA	TRBV14	TRBJ1-5	TRBD1	TGTGCCAGCAGCTTCGGGACAGGGTCTCCCCAGCATTTT	CASSFGTGSPQHF
NA	TRBV5-8	TRBJ2-6	NA	TGTGCCAGCAGCACCAGGGTAGCTGGGGCCAACGTCCTGACTTTC	CASSTRVAGANVLTF
NA	TRBV18	TRBJ1-2	NA	TGTGCCAGCTCACCGCCCGGAGAATATGGCTACACCTTC	CASSPPGEYGYTF
NA	TRBV6-6	TRBJ2-4	TRBD2	TGTGTCAGCAGTGGACCGGGACTAGGGGTTAGCATTCAGTACTTC	CVSSGPGLGVSIQYF
NA	TRBV5-1	TRBJ2-2	TRBD1	TGCGCCAGCAGCTTGAAGGTGGGACAGGGGGCCGTCGGGGAGCTGTTTTTT	CASSLKVGQGAVGELFF
once	TRBV7-8	TRBJ2-3	NA	TGTGCCAGCAGCCCCCAGGCTCGGGACTCCCTGTATTTT	CASSPQARDSLYF
NA	TRBV7-2	TRBJ2-2	TRBD2	TGTGCCAGCAGCTACGAGCGGGGGATGTGGGAGCTGTTTTTT	CASSYERGMWELFF
NA	TRBV6-5	TRBJ2-7	NA	TGTGCCAGCACAGGAGGAGGTCCGCTACGCGAGCAGTACTTC	CASTGGGPLREQYF
NA	TRBV11-2	TRBJ1-2	NA	TGTGCCAGCAGCTTGGGGGGGGAAGAGGGCTCTGGCTACACCTTC	CASSLGGEEGSGYTF
NA	TRBV11-3	TRBJ2-1	TRBD2	TGTGCCAGCAGCTCGCTAGCGGGGGGCGACAATGAGCAGTTCTTC	CASSSLAGGDNEQFF